Below are 11 T cell receptor beta chains sequenced from a single sample in a study of shared clonotypes between healthy human individuals. Here immunoSEQ multiplex PCR was the method, and the copy in TCRdb shows in-frame clones only, minus some. Of approximately 180,000 clones in the sample, approximately 92% are singletons; the top ten hold about 0.07%. Sequencing input: naive CD4+ T cells sorted from blood. The subset is: CD45RA+ positively selected. The receptors shown here come from a woman between 25 and 40 years old in good health.

The chain employs TRBV5-4 and TRBJ1-1, with 9 positions matching TRBD1. The junction had 5 bases not matched to a gene; V was cut back by 4 bases and J by 4 bases. The CDR3 has 14 amino acids. Germline V gene lookup returns CDR1 SGHNT and CDR2 YYREEE (reference sequence). The CDR3 DNA reads TGTGCCAGCAGCCTGGACAGGGGTGTCACTGAAGCTTTCTTT. Its translation is CASSLDRGVTEAFF.

This chain links TRBV2 with TRBJ1-1; perhaps TRBD1 as D (6 bases). The V gene lost 8 bases and the J gene lost 0 bases, with 10 bases spanning the gap. Germline CDR1 and CDR2: SNHLY and FYNNEI. The CDR3 covers 13 residues. In nucleotides, the CDR3 is TGTGCCAGCGGACAGAGGATGAACACTGAAGCTTTCTTT. This codes for CASGQRMNTEAFF. Filled out from reference TRBV2 and TRBJ1-1, the complete variable domain reads EPEVTQTPSHQVTQMGQEVILRCVPISNHLYFYWYRQILGQKVEFLVSFYNNEISEKSEIFDDQFSVERPDGSNFTLKIRSTKLEDSAMYFCASGQRMNTEAFFGQGTRLTVV.

The V and J genes are TRBV6-5 and TRBJ2-5; 7 positions agree with TRBD2. The last part of the DNA fits TRBJ2-7 better; the J call may be wrong. Germline assignment: CDR1 MNHEY and CDR2 SVGAGI. CDR3 size: 15 residues. The CDR3 reads CASSLGTNGRYEQYF. The CDR3 DNA sequence: TGTGCCAGCAGCCTCGGGACGAACGGGAGGTACGAGCAGTACTTC.

The chain carries TRBV15 and TRBJ2-5; 10 bases align to TRBD2. The last part of the DNA fits TRBJ2-7 better; the J call may be wrong. The CDR3 is 16 residues long. The germline gives CDR1 LNHNV, CDR2 YYDKDF (reference sequence). CDR3 DNA: TGTGCCACCAGCAGAGATGGGCTAGCGGGAGAATACGAGCAGTACTTC. This codes for CATSRDGLAGEYEQYF.

The chain carries TRBV4-2 and TRBJ2-1, with TRBD2 identical over 10 bases. The V gene's germline CDR1 is LGHNA and CDR2 YNFKEQ. The CDR3 covers 17 residues. The junction had 10 bases not matched to a gene; V was cut back by 4 bases and J by 4 bases. The CDR3 DNA sequence: TGTGCCAGCAGCCCCCGGGCTAGCGGGAGCGGGTACAATGAGCAGTTCTTC. Encoded protein: CASSPRASGSGYNEQFF.

The rearrangement joins TRBV27 to TRBJ2-1; 13 bases map to TRBD2. Germline-derived CDR1 and CDR2 are MNHEY and SMNVEV (reference sequence). The trim removed 4 bases at V and 8 bases at J, leaving 5 bases unmatched. The CDR3 loop spans 15 amino acids. Here the CDR3 reads CASSSGLAGEDEQFF. The CDR3 bases are TGTGCCAGCAGTTCAGGACTAGCGGGAGAGGATGAGCAGTTCTTC.

This rearrangement joins TRBV7-9 to TRBJ2-7, with TRBD2 matching over 7 bases. The CDR3 runs 17 residues. V lost 4 bases to trimming and J lost 1 base; unmatched junction nucleotides: 13. Germline CDR1 and CDR2: SEHNR and FQNEAQ (reference sequence). The DNA of the CDR3 is TGTGCCAGCAGCTCAACCCTTGGGTCTAGCGGTTCCTACGAGCAGTACTTC. It translates to CASSSTLGSSGSYEQYF.

The rearrangement links TRBV2 to TRBJ2-5; D might be TRBD1 (6 bases). The CDR3 consists of 15 residues. CDR1 and CDR2 from the germline V gene are SNHLY and FYNNEI. Trimming removed 4 bases at V and 11 bases at J, with 23 bases between. The CDR3 region is CASSGYSNRVGEQYF. Written as DNA, the CDR3 is TGTGCCAGCAGTGGGTATTCAAACAGGGTGGGGGAGCAGTACTTC. Looking up the rest from reference TRBV2 and TRBJ2-5 gives the full variable domain: EPEVTQTPSHQVTQMGQEVILRCVPISNHLYFYWYRQILGQKVEFLVSFYNNEISEKSEIFDDQFSVERPDGSNFTLKIRSTKLEDSAMYFCASSGYSNRVGEQYFGPGTRLLVL.

V gene TRBV27 combines with J gene TRBJ1-5, with unresolved D. Germline CDR1 is MNHEY and CDR2 is SMNVEV (reference sequence). V lost 2 bases to trimming and J lost 2 bases, with 10 bases between them. This CDR3 comprises 15 residues. The CDR3 sequence is CASSLAWDGNQPQHF. As DNA, the CDR3 is TGTGCCAGCAGTTTAGCATGGGATGGCAATCAGCCCCAGCATTTT.

The V gene is TRBV28, the J gene TRBJ2-1; TRBD1 aligns across 9 bases. This CDR3 is built from 16 residues. From germline, CDR1 is MDHEN and CDR2 SYDVKM. Losses at the gene ends were 5 bases for V and 6 bases for J; bases not matched to a gene: 11. The CDR3 sequence: CASSAPPGQGFNEQFF. DNA for the CDR3: TGTGCCAGCAGTGCGCCCCCGGGACAGGGTTTCAATGAGCAGTTCTTC.

The chain has TRBV11-1 and TRBJ2-1; 9 bases are a match to TRBD2. The V gene's germline CDR1 is SGHAT and CDR2 FQDESV (reference sequence). The CDR3 consists of 15 residues. V lost 5 bases, J lost 3 bases, and 5 bases stayed unmatched. This CDR3 reads CASSGGSGSYNEQFF. CDR3 DNA sequence: TGTGCCAGCAGCGGGGGTAGCGGGAGCTACAATGAGCAGTTCTTC.